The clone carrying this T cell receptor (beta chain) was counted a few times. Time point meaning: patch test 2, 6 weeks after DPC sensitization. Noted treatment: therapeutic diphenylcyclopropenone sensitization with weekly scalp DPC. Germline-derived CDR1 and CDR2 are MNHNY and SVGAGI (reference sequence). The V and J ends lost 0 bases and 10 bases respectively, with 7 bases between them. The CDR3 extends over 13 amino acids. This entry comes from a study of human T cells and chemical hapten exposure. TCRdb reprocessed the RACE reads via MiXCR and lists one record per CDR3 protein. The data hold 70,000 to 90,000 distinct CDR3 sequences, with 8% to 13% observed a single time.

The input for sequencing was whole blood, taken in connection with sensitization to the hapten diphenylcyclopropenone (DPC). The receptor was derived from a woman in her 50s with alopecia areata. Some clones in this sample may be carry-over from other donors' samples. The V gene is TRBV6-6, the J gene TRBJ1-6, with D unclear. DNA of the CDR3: TGTGCCAGCAGTTACTCGAGTGACTCACCCCTCCACTTT. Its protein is CASSYSSDSPLHF.